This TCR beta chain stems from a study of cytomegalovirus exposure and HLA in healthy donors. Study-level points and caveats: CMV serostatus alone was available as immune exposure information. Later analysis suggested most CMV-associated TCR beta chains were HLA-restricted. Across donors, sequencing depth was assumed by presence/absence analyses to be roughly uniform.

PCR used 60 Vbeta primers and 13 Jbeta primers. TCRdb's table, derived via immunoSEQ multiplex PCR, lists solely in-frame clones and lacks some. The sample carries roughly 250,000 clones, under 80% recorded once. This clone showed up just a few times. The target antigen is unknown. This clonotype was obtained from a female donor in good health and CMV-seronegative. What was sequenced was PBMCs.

CDR3: CASNAVLGAQNIQYF. CDR3 coding DNA: TGTGCCAGCAATGCGGTTTTGGGGGCTCAGAACATTCAGTACTTC. The chain uses TRBV2 and TRBJ2-4; possibly TRBD1 for D (6 bases). The CDR3 sequence is 15 residues long. V was shortened by 7 bases and J by 7 bases, with 20 bases between the two germline ends. Germline V gene lookup returns CDR1 SNHLY and CDR2 FYNNEI.